This T cell receptor beta chain derives from a study of T cell responses to AZD1222 COVID-19 vaccine. Only in-frame clones appear in the TCRdb table, and some are missing; sequencing was by immunoSEQ multiplex PCR. The table has about 120,000 clones, around 87% seen once. This CDR3 is 17 amino acids long. The J segment lost 5 bases and the V segment lost 3 bases, leaving 13 bases of the junction unmatched. The V gene's germline CDR1 is SGHNT and CDR2 YENEEA. The chain recombines TRBV11-3 with TRBJ2-5; 9 positions match TRBD2. Here the sequenced sample was peripheral blood, taken 28 days after the second AZD1222 dose. This receptor was taken from an adult who received the AZD1222 COVID-19 vaccine. CDR3 sequence (DNA): TGTGCCAGCAGCTTTGAATCGGCGGGGGGGTTGAGTGAGACCCAGTACTTC. Translated: CASSFESAGGLSETQYF.